The clone carrying this T cell receptor (beta chain) has a handful of counts. The antigen remains undetermined. One entry per CDR3 protein results from TCRdb running MiXCR on the reads. Of roughly 250,000 distinct CDR3 sequences in the sample, over 20% were seen once. These data belong to a study of T cell repertoires in cytomegalovirus infection. Study-wide context: CMV infection plus the matching HLA type was flagged by public TCR beta signatures. Study-level points and caveats: It was HLA-C-restricted CMV-specific TCR beta clonotypes that dominated the response ex vivo. Cumulative public TCR beta family frequency identified carriers of CMV plus the relevant HLA.

The clonotype comes from a human donor in good health (CMV status not recorded). Some clones in this sample may be carry-over from other donors' samples. Sequencing input: CD8+ T cells from PBMCs.

CDR3 nucleotide sequence: TGTGCCAGTAGTTTAGGACGGAGTGGCACTGAAGCTTTCTTT. This codes for CASSLGRSGTEAFF. This chain connects TRBV19 to TRBJ1-1; D unresolved. The CDR3 runs to 14 residues. Trimming cost V 5 bases and J 4 bases, with 14 bases left between them. Germline CDR1 is LNHDA and CDR2 is SQIVND (reference sequence).